What follows are 9 T cell receptor beta chains derived from one specimen sequenced in a study of molecular identifiers for immune sequencing clone quantification. One entry per CDR3 protein, called by TCRdb with MiXCR from the PCR reads. This sample has about 510,000 distinct CDR3 sequences; over 20% occur once, and the top ten carry around 0.86%. The specimen sequenced was naive CD8+ T cells from blood, with Jurkat cell RNA spiked in. Subset in this sample: FACS-sorted CD8+CD4-CCR7+CD45RA+ naive T cells. Source of these receptors: a human donor in good health. Some libraries in this study had Jurkat cell RNA spiked in.

This clonotype has ten or more counts. This chain connects TRBV13 to TRBJ1-5; D not resolved. Germline V CDR1 and CDR2: PRHDT, FYEKMQ (reference sequence). V shed 2 bases and J shed 0 bases, with 14 bases lying between them. There are 17 residues in the CDR3. The CDR3 here is CASSLSSGAYSNQPQHF. The CDR3 DNA reads TGTGCCAGCAGCTTATCTTCGGGTGCTTATAGCAATCAGCCCCAGCATTTT. Full variable domain (missing parts from reference TRBV13 and TRBJ1-5): AAGVIQSPRHLIKEKRETATLKCYPIPRHDTVYWYQQGPGQDPQFLISFYEKMQSDKGSIPDRFSAQQFSDYHSELNMSSLELGDSALYFCASSLSSGAYSNQPQHFGDGTRLSIL.

The J gene is TRBJ1-2, the V gene TRBV7-9; D not certain. Looked up from germline, CDR1 is SEHNR and CDR2 is FQNEAQ (reference sequence). This CDR3 comprises 14 residues. Trimming pared 2 bases from V and 4 bases from J, leaving 11 bases between. The CDR3, as DNA: TGTGCCAGCAGCTTAAGCAGCGTCACCTATGGCTACACCTTC. Translated: CASSLSSVTYGYTF. Based on the CDR3 plus reference TRBV7-9 and TRBJ1-2, the full variable domain is DTGVSQNPRHKITKRGQNVTFRCDPISEHNRLYWYRQTLGQGPEFLTYFQNEAQLEKSRLLSDRFSAERPKGSFSTLEIQRTEQGDSAMYLCASSLSSVTYGYTFGSGTRLTVV.

The chain has TRBV20-1 and TRBJ1-5; D remains unclear. V lost 5 bases to trimming and J lost 2 bases, with 13 bases between them. Germline values: CDR1 DFQATT, CDR2 SNEGSKA (reference sequence). This CDR3 region has 14 residues. CDR3 loop: CSAWEGYGNQPQHF. CDR3 DNA sequence: TGCAGTGCTTGGGAGGGTTATGGCAATCAGCCCCAGCATTTT.

This clonotype came up a few times. The chain recombines TRBV29-1 with TRBJ2-7; D call uncertain. The CDR3 consists of 13 residues. V was pared by 6 bases and J by 1 base, with 13 bases between. Germline CDR1 is SQVTM and CDR2 is ANQGSEA. Written as DNA, the CDR3 is TGCAGCGTGATCACCATCCAATCCTACGAGCAGTACTTC. Translated: CSVITIQSYEQYF.

This clonotype showed up just a few times. The chain couples TRBV27 to TRBJ1-2, with a possible D match to TRBD1 (5 bases). CDR1 and CDR2 from the germline V gene are MNHEY and SMNVEV (reference sequence). Deletions cut 4 bases from V and 4 bases from J, with 13 bases between. The CDR3 contains 14 residues. The CDR3 bases are TGTGCCAGCAGTTGGACGGGACTTGGCTATGGCTACACCTTC. The encoded protein is CASSWTGLGYGYTF.

This clonotype was picked up a small number of times. V usage is TRBV5-5 and J usage is TRBJ2-1, with 8 bases aligning to TRBD2. J lost 7 bases, V lost 4 bases, and 10 bases had no gene match. Germline assignment: CDR1 SGHKS and CDR2 YYEKEE (reference sequence). This CDR3 has 15 amino acids. The CDR3 DNA is TGTGCCAGCAGCCTGTCTGGTAGCGGGGTGAATGAGCAGTTCTTC. This encodes CASSLSGSGVNEQFF.

The chain couples TRBV7-9 to TRBJ1-4, with 9 bases fitting TRBD1. CDR3 length: 13 residues. V gave up 4 bases and J gave up 7 bases; unmatched junction bases: 1. The germline V gene encodes CDR1 SEHNR and CDR2 FQNEAQ (reference sequence). CDR3 bases: TGTGCCAGCAGCTGGACAGGGGCTGAAAAACTGTTTTTT. It codes for CASSWTGAEKLFF.

This clonotype was observed a few times. The chain is built from TRBV3-1 and TRBJ2-5; the D is unclear. The V gene lost 2 bases and the J gene lost 5 bases, with 9 bases spanning the gap. This CDR3 is built from 13 residues. In germline, CDR1 is LGHDT, CDR2 YNNKEL (reference sequence). The CDR3, as DNA: TGTGCCAGCAGCCAACCAAACTTGGAGACCCAGTACTTC. Translation: CASSQPNLETQYF.

This clonotype was seen at least ten times. The gene calls are TRBV28 and TRBJ2-3; 13 bases agree with TRBD2. Looked up from germline, CDR1 is MDHEN and CDR2 is SYDVKM. The V gene end was trimmed by 4 bases and the J gene end by 5 bases; junction bases not matched to a gene: 6. The CDR3 is made up of 16 amino acids. In DNA, the CDR3 is TGTGCCAGCAGTTGGGGACTAGCGGGGAGGGGAGATACGCAGTATTTT. Residues: CASSWGLAGRGDTQYF. Using reference TRBV28 and TRBJ2-3 for the parts outside the CDR3, the full variable domain is DVKVTQSSRYLVKRTGEKVFLECVQDMDHENMFWYRQDPGLGLRLIYFSYDVKMKEKGDIPEGYSVSREKKERFSLILESASTNQTSMYLCASSWGLAGRGDTQYFGPGTRLTVL.